These T cell receptor beta chains were read from a single sample in a study of OX40 agonist ivuxolimab in advanced cancers. TCRdb's copy holds only in-frame clones and misses some; the assay was immunoSEQ multiplex PCR. The data hold some 100,000 clones, with 80% to 90% observed a single time. The sample in question was CD4+ or CD8+ T cells sorted from blood, obtained in a trial of the OX40 agonist ivuxolimab. Every receptor here comes from an adult with an advanced solid tumor such as melanoma, head and neck, liver or kidney cancer. Each CDR3 is given with its conserved first and last residue. Fields, in order: J gene, V gene, D gene, CDR3 length, clone size, CDR3 protein, CDR3 DNA. The D gene is left open where the match is weak. The listing skips clone size in some rows; elsewhere it reads once, few, many or a size class.

TRBJ1-1	TRBV5-4	.	16	.	CASSHKKQLMNTEAFF	TGTGCCAGCAGCCATAAGAAACAGCTTATGAACACTGAAGCTTTCTTT
TRBJ2-1	TRBV6-1	.	14	once	CASSSGTQVNEQFF	TGTGCCAGCAGTTCCGGGACCCAGGTCAATGAGCAGTTCTTC
TRBJ1-6	TRBV7-3	.	13	.	CASSDGNNSPLHF	TGTGCCAGCAGCGACGGGAATAATTCACCCCTCCACTTT
TRBJ1-5	TRBV7-2	.	12	.	CASSHYRGPQHF	TGTGCCAGCAGCCATTATCGAGGGCCCCAGCATTTT
TRBJ1-6	TRBV30	.	15	.	CAWINGQIYNSPLHF	TGTGCCTGGATAAATGGACAGATTTATAATTCACCCCTCCACTTT
TRBJ2-1	TRBV10-2	TRBD1	15	many	CASSAGTASYNEQFF	TGCGCCAGCAGTGCCGGGACAGCGTCCTACAATGAGCAGTTCTTC
TRBJ2-2	TRBV6-5	.	14	.	CASSYFRNTGELFF	TGTGCCAGCAGTTACTTCAGGAACACCGGGGAGCTGTTTTTT
TRBJ2-3	TRBV19	TRBD1	13	.	CASNADRADTQYF	TGTGCCAGTAACGCGGACAGGGCAGATACGCAGTATTTT
TRBJ1-6	TRBV9	TRBD1	14	many	CASSVGTDGSPLHF	TGTGCCAGCAGCGTTGGGACAGACGGTTCACCCCTCCACTTT
TRBJ2-7	TRBV11-2	.	13	.	CASSFTESYEQYF	TGTGCCAGCAGCTTCACAGAGTCCTACGAGCAGTACTTC
TRBJ1-2	TRBV7-9	.	15	.	CASSFPGVTLNGYTF	TGTGCCAGCAGCTTCCCCGGAGTGACACTGAATGGCTACACCTTC
TRBJ1-5	TRBV6-5	TRBD1	14	.	CASSPEQGAQPQHF	TGTGCCAGCAGTCCTGAACAGGGGGCTCAGCCCCAGCATTTT
TRBJ1-4	TRBV19	TRBD1	14	few	CASSSGTGDEKLFF	TGTGCCAGTAGTTCTGGGACAGGGGATGAAAAACTGTTTTTT
TRBJ1-2	TRBV11-2	TRBD1	13	.	CASSPGQGRGYTF	TGTGCCAGCAGCCCCGGACAGGGGCGAGGCTACACCTTC
TRBJ1-6	TRBV4-2	.	15	.	CASSQVVLRNSPLHF	TGTGCCAGCAGCCAAGTCGTCTTAAGGAATTCACCCCTCCACTTT
TRBJ1-5	TRBV9	TRBD1	18	.	CASSVVGPGQGRDQPQHF	TGTGCCAGCAGCGTAGTGGGACCGGGACAGGGGAGAGATCAGCCCCAGCATTTT
TRBJ2-7	TRBV6-1	.	13	.	CASSLTISYEQYF	TGTGCCAGCAGTTTGACAATTTCCTACGAGCAGTACTTC
TRBJ1-1	TRBV19	.	14	.	CASSIIDRDTEAFF	TGTGCCAGTAGTATCATCGACAGAGACACTGAAGCTTTCTTT
TRBJ1-1	TRBV28	.	13	.	CASRPSVNTEAFF	TGTGCCAGCAGGCCAAGTGTGAACACTGAAGCTTTCTTT
TRBJ1-3	TRBV11-1	.	16	once	CASSPQTDRNQNTIYF	TGTGCCAGCAGCCCCCAGACCGACAGAAACCAAAACACCATATATTTT
TRBJ2-2	TRBV15	.	14	.	CATSRGTNTGELFF	TGTGCCACCAGCAGAGGGACGAACACCGGGGAGCTGTTTTTT
TRBJ2-1	TRBV7-9	.	16	.	CASSLLNLSSYNEQFF	TGTGCCAGCAGCTTGTTGAACTTAAGCTCCTACAATGAGCAGTTCTTC
TRBJ1-6	TRBV30	TRBD1	15	.	CAWSRGTESNSPLHF	TGTGCCTGGAGTCGAGGGACAGAAAGTAATTCACCCCTCCACTTT
TRBJ2-6	TRBV18	.	13	.	CASSPTGANVLTF	TGTGCCAGCTCACCGACTGGGGCCAACGTCCTGACTTTC
TRBJ1-5	TRBV5-1	.	14	.	CASSLEGGNQPQHF	TGCGCCAGCAGCTTGGAGGGCGGGAATCAGCCCCAGCATTTT
TRBJ1-3	TRBV28	.	16	.	CASSRRVGHRGNTIYF	TGTGCCAGCAGTCGTAGGGTGGGACACCGAGGAAACACCATATATTTT
TRBJ2-1	TRBV5-1	.	16	.	CASSLGGILPRNEQFF	TGCGCCAGCAGCTTGGGAGGAATTCTGCCACGTAATGAGCAGTTCTTC
TRBJ1-2	TRBV28	TRBD1	14	.	CASGPGQGTYGYTF	TGTGCCAGCGGGCCGGGACAGGGGACCTATGGCTACACCTTC
TRBJ2-3	TRBV28	.	13	.	CASRRQSTDTQYF	TGTGCCAGCAGACGTCAGAGCACAGATACGCAGTATTTT
TRBJ2-6	TRBV10-2	TRBD1	17	.	CASNGGRGQSGANVLTF	TGCGCCAGCAATGGTGGTAGGGGGCAATCTGGGGCCAACGTCCTGACTTTC
TRBJ2-5	TRBV11-2	TRBD2	15	few	CASSPSGGAGETQYF	TGTGCCAGCAGCCCTAGCGGGGGGGCTGGGGAGACCCAGTACTTC
TRBJ2-7	TRBV5-1	.	14	.	CASSADGGRNEQYF	TGCGCCAGCAGCGCGGATGGGGGGAGGAACGAGCAGTACTTC
TRBJ1-2	TRBV28	TRBD1	15	few	CASSLRDRDSGGYTF	TGTGCCAGCAGTTTACGAGACAGGGATTCGGGAGGCTACACCTTC
TRBJ2-7	TRBV7-2	.	11	.	CASSVGIEQYF	TGTGCCAGCAGCGTCGGGATCGAGCAGTACTTC
TRBJ2-5	TRBV6-5	.	11	.	CASKGPETQYF	TGTGCCAGCAAGGGCCCAGAGACCCAGTACTTC
TRBJ1-6	TRBV6-4	.	15	.	CATWRSSSYNSPLHF	TGTGCCACCTGGCGCAGTAGCTCCTATAATTCACCCCTCCACTTT
TRBJ2-2	TRBV5-4	TRBD2	17	.	CASSLPSGGRVTGELFF	TGTGCCAGCAGCTTGCCTAGCGGGGGGCGGGTCACCGGGGAGCTGTTTTTT
TRBJ1-1	TRBV6-1	.	13	.	CASSEDRVTEAFF	TGTGCCAGCAGTGAAGACAGGGTCACTGAAGCTTTCTTT
TRBJ1-6	TRBV6-1	.	13	.	CASKGRADSPLHF	TGTGCCAGCAAGGGTAGGGCGGATTCACCCCTCCACTTT
TRBJ2-3	TRBV5-6	TRBD1	16	once	CASTSNRGGGTDTQYF	TGTGCCAGCACCTCTAACAGGGGCGGTGGCACAGATACGCAGTATTTT
TRBJ2-2	TRBV12-5	TRBD1	15	.	CASGLGDSGTGELFF	TGTGCTAGTGGTTTGGGGGACAGCGGCACCGGGGAGCTGTTTTTT
TRBJ2-1	TRBV27	TRBD2	14	.	CASSWAGGYNEQFF	TGTGCCAGCAGTTGGGCGGGGGGCTACAATGAGCAGTTCTTC
TRBJ2-1	TRBV10-3	TRBD1	17	.	CAISGTGNLLGGDEQFF	TGTGCCATCAGTGGGACAGGTAACCTCCTTGGGGGAGATGAGCAGTTCTTC
TRBJ2-5	TRBV7-6	.	17	.	CASSLAVGGERQETQYF	TGTGCCAGCAGCTTAGCTGTGGGGGGAGAAAGGCAAGAGACCCAGTACTTC
TRBJ2-1	TRBV7-2	.	15	.	CASRPDRATINEQFF	TGTGCCAGCAGGCCAGACAGAGCTACGATCAATGAGCAGTTCTTC
TRBJ1-5	TRBV10-3	.	17	.	CAISESAPGASNQPQHF	TGTGCCATCAGTGAGTCGGCCCCAGGGGCTAGCAATCAGCCCCAGCATTTT
TRBJ1-4	TRBV18	.	16	.	CASSPEVAATNEKLFF	TGTGCCAGCTCACCAGAAGTTGCAGCAACTAATGAAAAACTGTTTTTT